This T cell receptor beta chain was found in a study of blood T cell repertoires in COVID-19. The wider study: Donors in the United States, Italy and Spain gave samples during acute or convalescent COVID-19.

After removal of 6 bases from V and 3 bases from J, the junction contained 11 bases not matched to a gene. Germline V gene data show CDR1 as SGHRS and CDR2 as YFSETQ. This CDR3 contains 16 residues. Recovery meant two consecutive negative NP/OP PCR tests, professional clearance, or resolved symptoms. In the original analysis: Estimation of nucleated cell counts was performed using reference gene primer amplification. Here immunoSEQ multiplex PCR was the method, and the copy in TCRdb shows in-frame clones only, minus some. The D gene and trimming were derived from the DNA, and the V and J assignments and clone size from that table. The repertoire includes about 220,000 clones, over 65% of them detected once, and 3% to 3.5% sits in the top ten.

The chain joins TRBV5-1 to TRBJ2-2, with TRBD2 identical over 7 bases. Source material: PBMCs or T cells enriched from blood (not recorded which). The TCR sequence derives from a woman aged 60-75 years who had recovered from COVID-19. In DNA form, the CDR3 reads TGCGCCAGCACCATTGCGGGCGGGAGCGACACCGGGGAGCTGTTTTTT. Protein sequence: CASTIAGGSDTGELFF.